This TCR beta chain was retrieved from a study of cytomegalovirus exposure and HLA in healthy donors (dated by TCRdb to about 2017). About the investigation overall: According to an earlier analysis of several hundred of the donors, 150 million to 200 million T cells yielded some 120 million unique TCR beta sequences and 276 Gb of sequence data. An early release covering roughly 600 HLA-typed donors comprised about 300 gigabases of sequencing data and roughly 86 million unique TCR sequences. Of the roughly 400 genotyped donors, less than 90% were placed in the genetic ancestry cluster associated with self-reported Caucasian donors. The study aimed to test whether signatures of past pathogen exposure could be identified by cataloging public T cell receptors. The study used immunosequencing to profile the T cell repertoires of more than 650 subjects and linked those repertoires to cytomegalovirus serostatus. In addition to the first cohort of roughly 670 subjects, a separate validation cohort of approximately 130 different subjects was used. High-throughput TCR immunosequencing, statistical association of individual TCRs with disease status, and machine learning were combined to predict cytomegalovirus infection status. To study patterns of TCR occurrence, a later analysis re-analyzed previously published TCR beta repertoires from 500 to 850 donors and added high-resolution HLA genotyping. Rather than using new phenotypic data, the later analysis identified candidate immune exposures from TCR beta sequences and from how often those sequences occurred across donors. In an earlier analysis of 550 to 700 of the donors, high-throughput TCR beta sequencing was used to judge whether each TCR beta V gene segment behaved as functional or pseudogenic. Donor age, sex, ethnicity and CMV serostatus were compiled together with the repertoire data. Genome-wide SNP genotypes for about 65% of the 666 donors were used in a later genetic analysis, which treated that subset as a discovery cohort. Every repertoire in the discovery cohort had been generated on one and the same sequencing platform. HLA typing covered class I and class II loci at four-digit resolution. The number of typed donors differed by locus: about 620-640 for A, B, C, DRB1 and DQB1; 500 to 550 for DQA1; approximately 610 for DPA1; and roughly 490 for DPB1. Roughly 5 DR-DQ haplotypes were handled as single units for association and clustering, since linkage in the cohort was strong. Across around 400 genotyped donors of the cohort, an average of about 240,000 unique TCR beta nucleotide sequences per donor were sequenced, and about a sixth of those sequences were non-productive.

Measured from the cysteine to the phenylalanine, the CDR3 is 13 residues long. Of the read, only the CDR3 DNA is kept; its 39 bases are in frame from base 1. For CDR1 and CDR2, the germline V gene lists KGHSH and LQKENI. V lost 5 bases and J lost 2 bases; the stretch between them is 8 bases long. In total, just over 650 healthy bone marrow donors made up the cohort. At the time of sampling, every cohort member was nominally healthy, though immune exposures that went unrecorded were likely present. The donor was CMV seropositive and was included in the group of approximately 310 seropositive cohort members. A peripheral blood sample was collected from each donor, and TCR beta sequencing was performed on peripheral blood mononuclear cells. The Qiagen DNeasy Blood Extraction Kit was used to extract genomic DNA from the blood cell samples. What the authors observed across the whole study: Broadly in line with IMGT annotations, most TCR beta V segments showed up in productive rearrangements about 90% or about 30% of the time in an earlier analysis of 450 to 600 of the donors. A further reported finding was that TCR beta sequences accurately predicted the HLA-A and HLA-B alleles for most subjects in the first cohort. Because counts were too low, roughly 16 rarely observed V segments, including chromosome 9 orphons, were excluded from the earlier analysis of about 500 of the donors. In vitro tests confirmed that three of the cytomegalovirus-associated TCR beta chains recognize cytomegalovirus antigens. According to a later genetic analysis, donors in an Asian-associated ancestry cluster had fewer N-insertions in productive TCRs than the approximately 610-donor mean. For the cohort, immune exposure information was limited to CMV serostatus. Cytomegalovirus status was reported to be diagnosed by the classifier with high specificity and sensitivity in both the original and validation cohorts. When HLA alleles, especially DR and DQ, strongly co-occurred, attributing TCR associations to individual alleles was difficult. In a later analysis, some 18,000 TCR beta sequences were associated with specific HLA alleles at a false discovery rate of 0.05. Linkage disequilibrium might explain the correlated functional status among segregating V segments, but an unknown experimental factor could not be excluded. A later analysis found that TCR association rates varied across HLA loci, with DRB1 alleles showing the most associated TCRs and HLA-C alleles the fewest. The study gave a list of some 150 TCR beta chains associated with cytomegalovirus. The cohort was sequenced for TCR beta chains only, and without alpha or paired-chain data the features that could be detected were limited. Presence/absence analyses assumed roughly uniform sequencing depth across donors, an assumption that may not hold. In a later analysis, HLA-associated TCR beta chains were found to be more clonally expanded and to have lower generation probabilities than equally common non-associated chains. According to a later analysis, parvovirus B19, influenza, CMV and Epstein-Barr virus appeared linked to several top co-occurrence clusters. The 87-base-pair reads could not distinguish some IMGT-functional V segments, including TRBV6-2 and TRBV6-3, so those segments were excluded. Because some donors lacked HLA typing at each locus, the association tests relied only on the typed subset. Most CMV-associated TCR beta chains appeared to be HLA-restricted in a later analysis, and the HLA associations seemed to be driven largely by CMV exposure. Most TCR sequences were observed very rarely across donors, whereas some public TCRs were present in many individuals. The authors suggested that the approach could potentially be extended to other disease states and immunological phenotypes. A cluster of highly shared sequence variants was judged likely to represent a technical artifact of the sequencing pipeline. In a later genetic analysis, a missense DCLRE1C variant was associated with V-gene and J-gene trimming of TCR beta chains, and the association was replicated in an independent cohort.

The library was produced with the immunoSEQ multiplex PCR assay. A mixture of 60 forward primers for TCR Vbeta segments and 13 reverse primers for TCR Jbeta segments was used in the multiplex PCR. Amplification of the CDR3 region of rearranged TCR beta genes was performed with a multiplex PCR assay on genomic DNA. The Illumina HiSeq System was used to sequence the amplified TCR beta libraries as 87-base-pair reads. The authors' pipeline ran thus. In a later analysis, tens of millions of unique TCR beta chains were counted across the roughly 610 repertoires, and some 10 million of these chains were shared by at least two donors. Raw reads were error-corrected and collapsed into unique sequences with a nearest-neighbor algorithm that merged closely related sequences to remove PCR and sequencing errors. To assign V, D and J gene segments, CDR3 sequences were aligned to IMGT reference sequences. For a sequence to be retained, a match of at least six nucleotides to both a V gene segment and a J gene segment was required. Rearrangements were called productive when the CDR3 lacked stop codons and stayed in frame with V and J; all others were non-productive. CDR3 was defined according to IMGT convention as the region running from the second conserved V-encoded cysteine to the conserved J-encoded phenylalanine. Sequences without an unambiguous match to a single V gene segment were excluded from the earlier analysis of 587 of the donors. In an earlier analysis of roughly 500 of the donors, V segments were called functional above 56.7% productive rearrangements and were called segregating when the between-donor standard deviation exceeded 5%. A statistical classification framework was built to diagnose cytomegalovirus status from the catalog of TCR beta chain sequences. A later analysis assigned V and J genes by comparing TCR nucleotide sequences with IMGT/GENE-DB human TR gene sequences. The TCRdist pipeline was used in a later analysis to assign CDR3 sequences and most-parsimonious VDJ recombination scenarios. In a later analysis, each TCR beta chain was defined by its CDR3 amino acid sequence together with its V-gene family, and reads without a unique V-gene family were excluded. A later analysis removed 592 highly shared, low-generation-probability nucleotide sequences to deal with suspected cross-contamination and a sequencing artifact. In a later analysis, a clonal expansion index was calculated for each public chain from normalized within-repertoire ranks of inferred template counts. In a later analysis, generation probabilities were computed using a VDJ recombination model fitted to out-of-frame rearrangements, and the results were checked against IGoR. In a later analysis, hypergeometric tests were used to score TCR-TCR, TCR-HLA and TCR-CMV co-occurrence, with a repertoire-size bias correction applied to TCR pairs. In a later analysis, false discovery rates were estimated by permuting HLA or CMV assignments 20 times. In a later analysis, co-occurring TCRs were grouped using DBSCAN, and TCRdist sequence similarity was added for clustering within HLA-allele-positive subsets. Repertoires with fewer than 30,000 or more than 120,000 public chains were left out of co-occurrence clustering, as were a handful of repertoires with anomalous nucleotide sharing. TCRdb took this table from immuneACCESS and kept in-frame rearrangements with V and J called. Such tables lack part of the clones; where checked against another copy, unresolved V genes explain under half of the gap, and the rest is unexplained. V and J calls and clone size follow that table, whereas D and trimming were derived from the DNA. Counted in this sample were 150,000 to 200,000 clones; over 70% of them appeared once. The ten top clones hold 7.4% of the sample.

Comments on this clone: The antigen it binds to is not known. The sample holds no much larger clone one base away, and base qualities are not on file.

This TCR derives from a male donor in good health and CMV-seropositive. This sequence uses TRBV18 and TRBJ2-3; the D gene lacks a confident call. The sample consisted of PBMCs. This receptor carries the CDR3 CASSLLDTDTQYF. The DNA reads as follows: TGTGCCAGCTCATTATTAGACACAGATACGCAGTATTTT.